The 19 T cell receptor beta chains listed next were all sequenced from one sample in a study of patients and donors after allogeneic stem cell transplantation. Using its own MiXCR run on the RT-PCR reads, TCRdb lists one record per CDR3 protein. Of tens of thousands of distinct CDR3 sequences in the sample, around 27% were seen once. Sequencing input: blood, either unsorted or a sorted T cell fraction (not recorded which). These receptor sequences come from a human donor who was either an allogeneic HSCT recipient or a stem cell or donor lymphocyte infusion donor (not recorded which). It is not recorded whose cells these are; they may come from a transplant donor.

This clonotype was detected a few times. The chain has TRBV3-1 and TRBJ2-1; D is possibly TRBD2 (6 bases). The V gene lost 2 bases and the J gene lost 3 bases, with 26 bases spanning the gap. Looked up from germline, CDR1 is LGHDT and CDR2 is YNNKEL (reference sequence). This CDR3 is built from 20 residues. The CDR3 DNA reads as TGTGCCAGCAGCCAAAACCTAAGAACCCATCCGGGACTTCACTACAATGAGCAGTTCTTC. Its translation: CASSQNLRTHPGLHYNEQFF.

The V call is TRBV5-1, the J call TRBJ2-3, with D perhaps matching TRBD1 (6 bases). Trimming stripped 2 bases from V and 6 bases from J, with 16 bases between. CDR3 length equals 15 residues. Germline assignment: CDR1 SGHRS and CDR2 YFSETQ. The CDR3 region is CASSLLGQNGDTQYF. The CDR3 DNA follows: TGCGCCAGCAGCTTACTGGGACAAAACGGGGATACGCAGTATTTT.

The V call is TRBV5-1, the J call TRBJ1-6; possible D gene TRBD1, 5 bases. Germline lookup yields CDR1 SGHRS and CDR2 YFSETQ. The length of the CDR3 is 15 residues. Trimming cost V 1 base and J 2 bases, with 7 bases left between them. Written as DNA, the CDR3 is TGCGCCAGCAGCTTGACAGGACCCTATAATTCACCCCTCCACTTT. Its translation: CASSLTGPYNSPLHF.

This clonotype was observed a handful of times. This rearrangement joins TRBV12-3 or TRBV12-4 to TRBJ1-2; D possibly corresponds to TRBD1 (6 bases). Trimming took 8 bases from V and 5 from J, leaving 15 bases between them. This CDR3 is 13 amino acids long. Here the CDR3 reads CASSNRAPYGYTF. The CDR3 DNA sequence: TGTGCCAGCTCCAACAGGGCTCCGTATGGCTACACCTTC.

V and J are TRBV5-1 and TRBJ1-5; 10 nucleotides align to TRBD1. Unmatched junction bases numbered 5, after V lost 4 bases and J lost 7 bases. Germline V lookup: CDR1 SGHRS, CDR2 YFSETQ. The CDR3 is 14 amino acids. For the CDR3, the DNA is TGCGCCAGCAGCCCCGGGGACAGGGGCCAGCCCCAGCATTTT. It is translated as CASSPGDRGQPQHF.

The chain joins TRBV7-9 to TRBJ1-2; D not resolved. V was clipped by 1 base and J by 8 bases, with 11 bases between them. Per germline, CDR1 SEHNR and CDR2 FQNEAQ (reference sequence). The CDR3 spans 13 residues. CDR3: CASSLERKAGYTF. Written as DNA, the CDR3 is TGTGCCAGCAGCTTAGAAAGAAAGGCCGGCTACACCTTC.

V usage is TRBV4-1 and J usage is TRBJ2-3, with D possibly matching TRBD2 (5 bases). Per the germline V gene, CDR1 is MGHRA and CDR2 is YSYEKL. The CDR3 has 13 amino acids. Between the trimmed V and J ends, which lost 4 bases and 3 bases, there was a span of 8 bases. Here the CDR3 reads CASSPGWTDTQYF. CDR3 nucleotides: TGCGCCAGCAGCCCGGGGTGGACAGATACGCAGTATTTT.

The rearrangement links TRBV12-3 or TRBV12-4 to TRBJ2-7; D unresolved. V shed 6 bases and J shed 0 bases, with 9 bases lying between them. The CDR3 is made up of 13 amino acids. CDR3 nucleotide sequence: TGTGCCAGCAGAGTCGGAAGCTCCTACGAGCAGTACTTC. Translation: CASRVGSSYEQYF.

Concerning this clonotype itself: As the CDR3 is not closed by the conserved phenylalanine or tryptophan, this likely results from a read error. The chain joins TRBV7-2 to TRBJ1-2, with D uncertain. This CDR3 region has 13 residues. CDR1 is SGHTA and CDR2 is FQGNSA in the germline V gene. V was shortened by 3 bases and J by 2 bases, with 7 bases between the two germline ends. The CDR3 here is CASSFETNYGYTY. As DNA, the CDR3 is TGTGCCAGCAGCTTCGAGACCAACTATGGCTACACCTAC.

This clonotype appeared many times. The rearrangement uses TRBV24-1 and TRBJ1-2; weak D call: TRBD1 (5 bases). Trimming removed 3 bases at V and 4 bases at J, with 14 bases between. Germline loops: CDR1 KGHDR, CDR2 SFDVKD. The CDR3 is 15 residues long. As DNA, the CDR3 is TGTGCCACCAGTGATCCCTTCCGGGGACTCTATGGCTACACCTTC. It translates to CATSDPFRGLYGYTF.

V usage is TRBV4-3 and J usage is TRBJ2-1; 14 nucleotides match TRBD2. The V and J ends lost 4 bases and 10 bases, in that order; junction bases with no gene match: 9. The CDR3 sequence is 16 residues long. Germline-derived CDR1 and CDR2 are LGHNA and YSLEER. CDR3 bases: TGCGCCAGCAGCCCGGCCGGGACTAGCGGGAGTCGGGAGCAGTTCTTC. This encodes CASSPAGTSGSREQFF.

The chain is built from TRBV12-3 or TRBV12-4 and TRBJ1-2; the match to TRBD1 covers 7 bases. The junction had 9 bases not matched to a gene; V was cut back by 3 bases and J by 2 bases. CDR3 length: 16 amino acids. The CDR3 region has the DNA TGTGCCAGCAGTTTCACCGGGACAGATTTCAACTATGGCTACACCTTC. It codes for CASSFTGTDFNYGYTF.

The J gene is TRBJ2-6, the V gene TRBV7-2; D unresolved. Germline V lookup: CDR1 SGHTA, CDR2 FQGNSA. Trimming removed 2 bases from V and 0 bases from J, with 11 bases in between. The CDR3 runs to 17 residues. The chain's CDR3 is CASSLRRINSGANVLTF. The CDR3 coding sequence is TGTGCCAGCAGCTTACGTAGGATCAACTCTGGGGCCAACGTCCTGACTTTC.

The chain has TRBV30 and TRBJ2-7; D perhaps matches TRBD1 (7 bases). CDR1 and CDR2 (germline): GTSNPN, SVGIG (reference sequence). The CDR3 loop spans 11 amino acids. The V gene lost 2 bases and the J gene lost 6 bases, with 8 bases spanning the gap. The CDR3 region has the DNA TGTGCCTGGAGTCAGGGGGGCGAGCAGTACTTC. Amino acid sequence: CAWSQGGEQYF. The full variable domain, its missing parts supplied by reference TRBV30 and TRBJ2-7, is SQTIHQWPATLVQPVGSPLSLECTVEGTSNPNLYWYRQAAGRGLQLLFYSVGIGQISSEVPQNLSASRPQDRQFILSSKKLLLSDSGFYLCAWSQGGEQYFGPGTRLTVT.

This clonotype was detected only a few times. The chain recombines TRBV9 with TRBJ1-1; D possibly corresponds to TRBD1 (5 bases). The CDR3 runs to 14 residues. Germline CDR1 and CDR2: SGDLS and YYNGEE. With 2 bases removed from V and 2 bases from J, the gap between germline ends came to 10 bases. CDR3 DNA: TGTGCCAGCAGCGTCACAGGATCCAACACTGAAGCTTTCTTT. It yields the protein CASSVTGSNTEAFF.

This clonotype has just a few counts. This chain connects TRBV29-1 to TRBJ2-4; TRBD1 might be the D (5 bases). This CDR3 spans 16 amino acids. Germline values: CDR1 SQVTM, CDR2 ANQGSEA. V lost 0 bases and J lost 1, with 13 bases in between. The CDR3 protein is CSVEEGHRWAKNIQYF. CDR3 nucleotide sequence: TGCAGCGTTGAAGAAGGGCACAGGTGGGCCAAAAACATTCAGTACTTC. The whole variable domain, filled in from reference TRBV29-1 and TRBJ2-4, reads SAVISQKPSRDICQRGTSLTIQCQVDSQVTMMFWYRQQPGQSLTLIATANQGSEATYESGFVIDKFPISRPNLTFSTLTVSNMSPEDSSIYLCSVEEGHRWAKNIQYFGAGTRLSVL.

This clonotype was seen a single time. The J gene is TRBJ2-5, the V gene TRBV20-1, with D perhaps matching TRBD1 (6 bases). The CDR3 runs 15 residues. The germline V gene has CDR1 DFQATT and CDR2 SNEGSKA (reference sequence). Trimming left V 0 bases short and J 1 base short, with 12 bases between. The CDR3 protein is CSARDYRASQETQYF. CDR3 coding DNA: TGCAGTGCTAGAGATTACAGGGCTTCCCAAGAGACCCAGTACTTC.

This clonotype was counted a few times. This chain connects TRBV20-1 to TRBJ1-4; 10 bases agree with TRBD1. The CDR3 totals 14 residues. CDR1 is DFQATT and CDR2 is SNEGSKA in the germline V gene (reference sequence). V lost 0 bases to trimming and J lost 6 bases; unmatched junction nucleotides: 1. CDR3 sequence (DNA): TGCAGTGCTAGAGACGGGACAGGGGATGAAAAACTGTTTTTT. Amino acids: CSARDGTGDEKLFF.

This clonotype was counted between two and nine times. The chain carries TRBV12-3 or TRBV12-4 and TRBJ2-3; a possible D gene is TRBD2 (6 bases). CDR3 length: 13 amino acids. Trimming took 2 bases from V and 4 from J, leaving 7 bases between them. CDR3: CASSLTGADTQYF. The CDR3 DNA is TGTGCCAGCAGTTTAACGGGAGCAGATACGCAGTATTTT.